This T cell receptor beta chain comes out of a study of T cell clonality in common variable immunodeficiency. This CDR3 spans 15 amino acids. In germline, CDR1 is SEHNR, CDR2 FQNEAQ (reference sequence). The V gene lost 5 bases and the J gene lost 1 base, with 14 bases spanning the gap. CVID and control samples used equivalent genomic DNA input. Data came from immunoSEQ multiplex PCR; TCRdb stores just in-frame clones and leaves some out. Sampling found fewer than 30,000 clones, none seen once. The study, taken as a whole, reports: Repertoire-complication correlations in CVID were limited by patient heterogeneity. Fewer TCRbeta clones were shared among CVID subjects than controls. Reportedly, TCR beta sequences from common variable immunodeficiency showed fewer deletions and N-nucleotide insertions.

This clone has just a few counts. Its antigen is currently unknown. The read comes to an end 3 residues before the CDR3 does, leaving the germline J gene to fill in the end. CVID subjects were neither ill nor on immunomodulatory or immunosuppressive medication at sampling. Specimen: peripheral blood mononuclear cells. The rearrangement uses TRBV7-9 and TRBJ1-1; D not certain. The clonotype originates from a human donor with common variable immunodeficiency. This chain's CDR3 is CASSPQGRGNTEAFF. The CDR3 DNA, read in part, is TGTGCCAGCAGCCCCCAAGGACGGGGGAACACTGAA.